What follows are 30 T cell receptor beta chains derived from one specimen sequenced in a study of blood T cell repertoires in COVID-19. TCRdb keeps only in-frame clones here, not all; method: immunoSEQ multiplex PCR. The sample contains approximately 190,000 clones, under 90% of which appear only once. Sequencing was done on a sample of peripheral blood. Every receptor here comes from a human donor in a cohort sampled during active COVID-19.

The CDR3 DNA sequence: TGTGCCAGCAGACCATCTAGCGGCTCCTACGAGCAGTACTTC. Protein: CASRPSSGSYEQYF. The gene calls are TRBV5-4 and TRBJ2-7, with 7 bases that match TRBD2. Per the germline V gene, CDR1 is SGHNT and CDR2 is YYREEE (reference sequence). The CDR3 totals 14 residues. V lost 5 bases to trimming and J lost 0 bases; unmatched junction nucleotides: 5.

The V and J genes are TRBV23-1 and TRBJ2-7; D is undetermined. TRBV23-1 is recorded as an ORF, its role being uncertain. There are 11 residues in the CDR3. V was shortened by 10 bases and J by 4 bases, with 11 bases between the two germline ends. The chain's CDR3 is CANSGIYEQYV. Written as DNA, the CDR3 is TGCGCCAACTCAGGAATTTACGAGCAGTACGTC.

This clone was recorded many times. The J gene is TRBJ1-1, the V gene TRBV6-2 or TRBV6-3; the D gene is possibly TRBD1 (6 bases). This CDR3 is 13 amino acids long. Trimming removed 0 bases at V and 10 bases at J, with 12 bases between. CDR1 and CDR2 from the germline V gene are MNHEY and SVGEGT. In nucleotides, the CDR3 is TGTGCCAGCAGTTACTCGGGAGGGGGTCCAGCTTTCTTT. This codes for CASSYSGGGPAFF.

This clone occurred a few times. This chain links TRBV29-1 with TRBJ1-1; the match to TRBD1 covers 8 bases. CDR1 SQVTM and CDR2 ANQGSEA come from the germline V gene. The CDR3 spans 15 residues. The trim removed 7 bases at V and 0 bases at J, leaving 10 bases unmatched. The CDR3 region has the DNA TGCAGCGCTGGGACAGGCGCGTTTATGAACACTGAAGCTTTCTTT. This sequence encodes CSAGTGAFMNTEAFF.

This clone is a singleton in its sample. The chain links TRBV2 to TRBJ2-1; 7 nucleotides agree with TRBD2. CDR3 length: 14 amino acids. Germline CDR1 SNHLY, CDR2 FYNNEI. Trimming at V came to 4 bases and at J to 6 bases, leaving 6 bases not matched to a gene. In DNA form, the CDR3 reads TGTGCCAGCAGTGTCGGCGGGAGTACCAATGAGCAGTTCTTC. Amino acid sequence: CASSVGGSTNEQFF.

This rearrangement joins TRBV4-1 to TRBJ1-1; perhaps TRBD1 as D (5 bases). CDR1 and CDR2 (germline): MGHRA, YSYEKL. Deletions cut 1 base from V and 1 base from J, with 10 bases between. CDR3 length: 15 residues. The CDR3 loop reads CASSQVETANTEAFF. CDR3 nucleotide sequence: TGCGCCAGCAGCCAAGTTGAGACAGCGAACACTGAAGCTTTCTTT.

CDR3 DNA: TGTGCCAGCAGTGAAGGTAGACTCGCGAGTGAGACCCAGTACTTC. This sequence encodes CASSEGRLASETQYF. The chain has TRBV2 and TRBJ2-5, with unresolved D. Per the germline V gene, CDR1 is SNHLY and CDR2 is FYNNEI. The CDR3 length is 15 residues. Trimming took 1 base from V and 5 from J, leaving 14 bases between them.

The chain recombines TRBV27 with TRBJ2-7; a possible D gene is TRBD1 (7 bases). V was trimmed by 11 bases and J by 2 bases, leaving 13 bases between them. The CDR3 has 12 residues. Germline CDR1 MNHEY, CDR2 SMNVEV (reference sequence). CDR3 DNA sequence: TGTGCCGCGGGACAGATACCCTACGAGCAGTACTTC. It yields the protein CAAGQIPYEQYF.

The chain employs TRBV7-8 and TRBJ1-2; no firm D call. Germline assignment: CDR1 SGHVS and CDR2 FQNEAQ. Trimming pared 4 bases from V and 0 bases from J, leaving 12 bases between. The CDR3 extends over 15 amino acids. CDR3 in amino acids: CASSSPGQSNYGYTF. In nucleotides, the CDR3 is TGTGCCAGCAGCTCCCCTGGGCAGTCTAACTATGGCTACACCTTC.

The chain employs TRBV5-1 and TRBJ2-1; 8 positions agree with TRBD2. The CDR3 has 15 amino acids. The germline CDR1 and CDR2 sequences are SGHRS and YFSETQ. Losses at the gene ends were 4 bases for V and 2 bases for J; bases not matched to a gene: 5. CDR3 DNA: TGCGCCAGCAGCCCGTCGGGGGGGACCTACAATGAGCAGTTCTTC. Protein product: CASSPSGGTYNEQFF.

This rearrangement joins TRBV12-3 or TRBV12-4 to TRBJ2-5; 7 bases fit TRBD2. This CDR3 contains 13 residues. V trimming: 8 bases; J trimming: 5 bases; junction bases outside the gene matches: 8. CDR3 region: CASSVGGVETQYF. The CDR3 DNA is TGTGCCAGCTCCGTGGGAGGGGTGGAGACCCAGTACTTC.

The V gene is TRBV27, the J gene TRBJ2-1; the match to TRBD1 covers 10 bases. Trimming at V came to 7 bases and at J to 4 bases, leaving 13 bases not matched to a gene. In germline, CDR1 is MNHEY, CDR2 SMNVEV (reference sequence). This CDR3 is 17 amino acids long. The CDR3: CASNVGQGVRNYNEQFF. CDR3 DNA sequence: TGTGCCAGCAATGTAGGACAGGGGGTCCGAAATTACAATGAGCAGTTCTTC.

The chain joins TRBV6-5 to TRBJ1-2; D gene unclear. The ends were cut back, 7 bases at V and 2 bases at J, with 11 bases in the middle. This CDR3 contains 13 residues. Germline CDR1 reads MNHEY; CDR2 reads SVGAGI. The CDR3 DNA sequence: TGTGCCAGCACCCGACACGGCAACTATGGCTACACCTTC. Protein product: CASTRHGNYGYTF.

This chain joins TRBV7-9 and TRBJ1-1; maybe TRBD1 (6 bases). V was pared by 7 bases and J by 2 bases, with 14 bases between. Germline V gene sequence: CDR1 SEHNR, CDR2 FQNEAQ (reference sequence). The CDR3 has 14 amino acids. This CDR3 is CASTLHRDNTEAFF. CDR3 sequence (DNA): TGTGCCAGCACCCTCCACAGGGACAACACTGAAGCTTTCTTT.

This clone has just a few counts. This chain links TRBV2 with TRBJ1-3; D is undetermined. The CDR3 spans 16 residues. Trimming left V 3 bases short and J 0 bases short, with 12 bases between. Germline V CDR1 and CDR2: SNHLY, FYNNEI. DNA for the CDR3: TGTGCCAGCAGTGATTGGGGAGGAATCTCTGGAAACACCATATATTTT. Protein product: CASSDWGGISGNTIYF.

V and J are TRBV27 and TRBJ1-1; tentatively, D is TRBD1 (6 bases). In germline, CDR1 is MNHEY, CDR2 SMNVEV (reference sequence). The CDR3 covers 12 residues. Trimming cost V 10 bases and J 3 bases, with 12 bases left between them. The CDR3 is CAIGDRHTEAFF. The CDR3 DNA follows: TGTGCCATAGGCGACAGGCACACTGAAGCTTTCTTT.

The J gene is TRBJ2-5, the V gene TRBV29-1, with a possible D match to TRBD1 (7 bases). Trimming pared 5 bases from V and 0 bases from J, leaving 10 bases between. Germline values: CDR1 SQVTM, CDR2 ANQGSEA. The CDR3 runs to 13 residues. The CDR3 reads CSVQGGNQETQYF. The CDR3 nucleotides are TGCAGCGTTCAGGGGGGAAACCAAGAGACCCAGTACTTC.

The V call is TRBV11-2, the J call TRBJ2-3; D is unresolved. Germline loops: CDR1 SGHAT, CDR2 FQNNGV. The CDR3 covers 16 residues. V was pared by 5 bases and J by 1 base, with 16 bases between. For the CDR3, the DNA is TGTGCCAGCAGCCTTTATCTCAAGCCCGGCACAGATACGCAGTATTTT. Amino acid sequence: CASSLYLKPGTDTQYF.

The V gene is TRBV5-1, the J gene TRBJ2-2, with 8 bases matching TRBD2. The CDR3 runs to 17 residues. The V gene end was trimmed by 0 bases and the J gene end by 3 bases; junction bases not matched to a gene: 7. Germline V gene lookup returns CDR1 SGHRS and CDR2 YFSETQ. CDR3 nucleotide sequence: TGCGCCAGCAGCTTGGCCCCGGGGGGGGCGCACACCGGGGAGCTGTTTTTT. Its translation: CASSLAPGGAHTGELFF.

V gene TRBV7-9 combines with J gene TRBJ1-3; D not resolved. CDR1 is SEHNR and CDR2 is FQNEAQ in the germline V gene (reference sequence). The V gene lost 5 bases and the J gene lost 0 bases, with 11 bases spanning the gap. The CDR3 covers 15 residues. The CDR3 loop is CASSPDGLSGNTIYF. The CDR3 DNA reads TGTGCCAGCAGCCCCGACGGACTCTCTGGAAACACCATATATTTT.

The rearrangement uses TRBV18 and TRBJ1-2, with TRBD1 matching 7 bases. CDR1 is KGHSH and CDR2 is LQKENI in the germline V gene. The CDR3 has 17 amino acids. The J segment lost 1 base and the V segment lost 2 bases, leaving 10 bases of the junction unmatched. The CDR3 loop reads CASSPGPGQLLNYGYTF. The CDR3 DNA is TGTGCCAGCTCACCAGGCCCGGGACAGTTGCTTAACTATGGCTACACCTTC.

This clone has more than one count but fewer than ten. The V call is TRBV19, the J call TRBJ1-4; 9 bases match TRBD1. This CDR3 is 18 amino acids long. V lost 5 bases, J lost 4 bases, and 14 bases stayed unmatched. CDR1 LNHDA and CDR2 SQIVND come from the germline V gene (reference sequence). The CDR3 spells CASSGEGQGTLFNEKLFF. CDR3 in DNA: TGTGCCAGTAGTGGAGAAGGACAGGGGACTCTGTTTAATGAAAAACTGTTTTTT.

The chain combines TRBV19 with TRBJ2-1; tentatively, D is TRBD1 (5 bases). The CDR3 is 16 amino acids. V lost 3 bases and J 4 bases, leaving 16 bases between the germline ends. CDR1 and CDR2 from the germline V gene are LNHDA and SQIVND (reference sequence). CDR3 bases: TGTGCCAGTAGTATCAGGTTGGGGCAAAAATACAATGAGCAGTTCTTC. Encoded protein: CASSIRLGQKYNEQFF.

This clone has just a few counts. The rearrangement links TRBV11-2 to TRBJ1-2; TRBD1 matches at 11 bases. The CDR3 is made up of 16 amino acids. The germline V gene encodes CDR1 SGHAT and CDR2 FQNNGV. V dropped 0 bases and J dropped 7; count of bases not matched to a gene: 7. CDR3 in amino acids: CASSLDRGQGAPGYTF. The CDR3 bases are TGTGCCAGCAGCTTAGATCGAGGACAGGGGGCGCCTGGCTACACCTTC. Drawing the rest from reference TRBV11-2 and TRBJ1-2, the complete variable domain is EAGVAQSPRYKIIEKRQSVAFWCNPISGHATLYWYQQILGQGPKLLIQFQNNGVVDDSQLPKDRFSAERLKGVDSTLKIQPAKLEDSAVYLCASSLDRGQGAPGYTFGSGTRLTVV.

The chain is built from TRBV2 and TRBJ2-3; TRBD2 agrees at 11 bases. With V trimmed by 6 bases and J by 6 bases, 8 bases remained unmatched. Per germline, CDR1 SNHLY and CDR2 FYNNEI. The CDR3 totals 15 residues. The CDR3 protein is CASRRTSGPPDTQYF. In DNA form, the CDR3 reads TGTGCCAGCAGGCGGACTAGCGGGCCTCCGGATACGCAGTATTTT. The full variable domain, in which reference TRBV2 and TRBJ2-3 provide the parts outside the CDR3, is EPEVTQTPSHQVTQMGQEVILRCVPISNHLYFYWYRQILGQKVEFLVSFYNNEISEKSEIFDDQFSVERPDGSNFTLKIRSTKLEDSAMYFCASRRTSGPPDTQYFGPGTRLTVL.

This chain uses TRBV18 with TRBJ2-2, with D hard to call. The germline V and J ends were trimmed by 2 bases and 6 bases, with 7 bases remaining between them. Looked up from germline, CDR1 is KGHSH and CDR2 is LQKENI. The CDR3 is 13 residues long. CDR3 protein: CASSPGGAGELFF. DNA for the CDR3: TGTGCCAGCTCACCAGGCGGCGCCGGGGAGCTGTTTTTT.

The chain recombines TRBV29-1 with TRBJ1-4; a weak D match, TRBD1 (5 bases). V was clipped by 6 bases and J by 7 bases, with 18 bases between them. This CDR3 has 14 amino acids. The germline V gene has CDR1 SQVTM and CDR2 ANQGSEA. The CDR3 DNA follows: TGCAGCGTCCACCTCCGGGGGGGTAGTGAAAAACTGTTTTTT. Translated, it gives CSVHLRGGSEKLFF.

The chain combines TRBV9 with TRBJ1-1; the D is unclear. Germline V gene sequence: CDR1 SGDLS, CDR2 YYNGEE. The length of the CDR3 is 14 residues. Trimming cost V 4 bases and J 1 base, with 11 bases left between them. The CDR3 bases are TGTGCCAGCAGCTTGCTTACAGAGAACACTGAAGCTTTCTTT. Translating it yields CASSLLTENTEAFF.

The chain carries TRBV5-5 and TRBJ2-5, with D possibly matching TRBD1 (6 bases). This CDR3 contains 15 residues. Germline CDR1 reads SGHKS; CDR2 reads YYEKEE (reference sequence). Trimming left V 3 bases short and J 2 bases short, with 14 bases between. The DNA of the CDR3 is TGTGCCAGCAGCTGGTTTGACAGGATACAAGAGACCCAGTACTTC. Amino acids: CASSWFDRIQETQYF.

The V gene is TRBV4-1, the J gene TRBJ2-5; D not resolved. V was clipped by 0 bases and J by 2 bases, with 7 bases between them. Germline lookup yields CDR1 MGHRA and CDR2 YSYEKL. This CDR3 contains 14 residues. The CDR3 protein is CASSQDQLQETQYF. The CDR3 DNA sequence: TGCGCCAGCAGCCAAGATCAACTTCAAGAGACCCAGTACTTC.